Listed below are T cell receptor beta chains from one sample, sequenced in a study of CD8+ T cells in alopecia areata. Only in-frame clones appear in the TCRdb table, and some are missing; sequencing was by immunoSEQ multiplex PCR. The sample shows a few hundred thousand clones, 40% to 45% of them seen only once. The sequencing here drew on CD4+ T cells sorted from blood, taken around week 37, from a patient treated with tofacitinib. Source of these receptors: a human donor with alopecia areata. Both conserved end residues are part of each CDR3. The D gene is left open where the match is weak.

cdr3_aa: CASSLQRNYGYTF
j_call: TRBJ1-2
d_call: NA
v_call: TRBV6-5
cdr3_length: 13

cdr3_aa: CSVVTWTRAPNTEAFF
j_call: TRBJ1-1
d_call: NA
v_call: TRBV29-1
cdr3_length: 16

cdr3_aa: CSARRGGEQYF
j_call: TRBJ2-7
d_call: NA
v_call: TRBV20-1
cdr3_length: 11

cdr3_aa: CASSLAGGVGETQYF
j_call: TRBJ2-5
d_call: NA
v_call: TRBV5-1
cdr3_length: 15

cdr3_aa: CASSVEGTSMNTGELFF
j_call: TRBJ2-2
d_call: TRBD2
v_call: TRBV9
cdr3_length: 17

cdr3_aa: CASSATYGYTF
j_call: TRBJ1-2
d_call: NA
v_call: TRBV5-6
cdr3_length: 11

cdr3_aa: CASSFGQEELAQYF
j_call: TRBJ2-5
d_call: TRBD1
v_call: TRBV11-1
cdr3_length: 14

cdr3_aa: CASSFIGLTSGTKETQYF
j_call: TRBJ2-5
d_call: TRBD2
v_call: TRBV5-1
cdr3_length: 18

cdr3_aa: CASSLEGVFNQPQHF
j_call: TRBJ1-5
d_call: NA
v_call: TRBV5-1
cdr3_length: 15

cdr3_aa: CASSLPSGNYEQYF
j_call: TRBJ2-7
d_call: TRBD2
v_call: TRBV5-6
cdr3_length: 14

cdr3_aa: CASSPTGAAPISTDTQYF
j_call: TRBJ2-3
d_call: TRBD1
v_call: TRBV11-2
cdr3_length: 18

cdr3_aa: CASSRSGTEYEQYF
j_call: TRBJ2-7
d_call: TRBD1
v_call: TRBV27
cdr3_length: 14

cdr3_aa: CSVGGVWETQYF
j_call: TRBJ2-5
d_call: TRBD2
v_call: TRBV29-1
cdr3_length: 12

cdr3_aa: CASSAQETQYF
j_call: TRBJ2-5
d_call: NA
v_call: TRBV7-2
cdr3_length: 11

cdr3_aa: CASSDSYSNQPQHF
j_call: TRBJ1-5
d_call: NA
v_call: TRBV25-1
cdr3_length: 14

cdr3_aa: CASTIGAQMLRGYTF
j_call: TRBJ1-2
d_call: NA
v_call: TRBV28
cdr3_length: 15

cdr3_aa: CASSPPTGSNQPQHF
j_call: TRBJ1-5
d_call: TRBD1
v_call: TRBV7-2
cdr3_length: 15

cdr3_aa: CASSQGGESWGYTF
j_call: TRBJ1-2
d_call: NA
v_call: TRBV4-2
cdr3_length: 14

cdr3_aa: CASGKTGRTYEQYF
j_call: TRBJ2-7
d_call: TRBD1
v_call: TRBV5-1
cdr3_length: 14

cdr3_aa: CSVGTGGLATQYF
j_call: TRBJ2-5
d_call: TRBD1
v_call: TRBV29-1
cdr3_length: 13

cdr3_aa: CASSLARGGRGPDTQYF
j_call: TRBJ2-3
d_call: TRBD2
v_call: TRBV7-2
cdr3_length: 17

cdr3_aa: CASSYAGGTEAFF
j_call: TRBJ1-1
d_call: TRBD1
v_call: TRBV6-5
cdr3_length: 13

cdr3_aa: CASSLDSGTNQPQHF
j_call: TRBJ1-5
d_call: NA
v_call: TRBV5-1
cdr3_length: 15

cdr3_aa: CASSLWDEAFF
j_call: TRBJ1-1
d_call: NA
v_call: TRBV6-6
cdr3_length: 11

cdr3_aa: CASSASGDSTDTQYF
j_call: TRBJ2-3
d_call: NA
v_call: TRBV7-2
cdr3_length: 15

cdr3_aa: CASSSPGQGIYEQYF
j_call: TRBJ2-7
d_call: TRBD1
v_call: TRBV6-5
cdr3_length: 15

cdr3_aa: CAWKQDAAPEQYF
j_call: TRBJ2-7
d_call: NA
v_call: TRBV30
cdr3_length: 13

cdr3_aa: CSVGRTTYEQYF
j_call: TRBJ2-7
d_call: NA
v_call: TRBV29-1
cdr3_length: 12

cdr3_aa: CASSPSSEQYF
j_call: TRBJ2-7
d_call: NA
v_call: TRBV6-6
cdr3_length: 11

cdr3_aa: CASSPLRGVGANVLTF
j_call: TRBJ2-6
d_call: NA
v_call: TRBV9
cdr3_length: 16

cdr3_aa: CASSFRTSGIAEQYF
j_call: TRBJ2-7
d_call: TRBD2
v_call: TRBV7-8
cdr3_length: 15

cdr3_aa: CAWSVQPLNIQYF
j_call: TRBJ2-4
d_call: NA
v_call: TRBV30
cdr3_length: 13

cdr3_aa: CASSQEQSSGRVEQYF
j_call: TRBJ2-7
d_call: TRBD2
v_call: TRBV4-3
cdr3_length: 16

cdr3_aa: CASSLNRGLGTQYF
j_call: TRBJ2-5
d_call: NA
v_call: TRBV7-9
cdr3_length: 14

cdr3_aa: CASSGRQGNYGYTF
j_call: TRBJ1-2
d_call: TRBD1
v_call: TRBV19
cdr3_length: 14

cdr3_aa: CASSPVWGPSTNEKLFF
j_call: TRBJ1-4
d_call: NA
v_call: TRBV4-3
cdr3_length: 17

cdr3_aa: CASSALGTSGASYNEQFF
j_call: TRBJ2-1
d_call: TRBD2
v_call: TRBV6-1
cdr3_length: 18

cdr3_aa: CSVGPGTGWYNEQFF
j_call: TRBJ2-1
d_call: TRBD1
v_call: TRBV29-1
cdr3_length: 15

cdr3_aa: CAWSVGRTGTRQPQHF
j_call: TRBJ1-5
d_call: NA
v_call: TRBV30
cdr3_length: 16

cdr3_aa: CASKTSGRLTGELFF
j_call: TRBJ2-2
d_call: TRBD2
v_call: TRBV27
cdr3_length: 15

cdr3_aa: CASSPEGSAFSNQPQHF
j_call: TRBJ1-5
d_call: NA
v_call: TRBV2
cdr3_length: 17

cdr3_aa: CATSRDTEPQHF
j_call: TRBJ1-5
d_call: NA
v_call: TRBV15
cdr3_length: 12

cdr3_aa: CAWIPAVGETYEQYF
j_call: TRBJ2-7
d_call: NA
v_call: TRBV30
cdr3_length: 15

cdr3_aa: CAWSVRGLYNEQFF
j_call: TRBJ2-1
d_call: NA
v_call: TRBV30
cdr3_length: 14

cdr3_aa: CAWSVERGAGELFF
j_call: TRBJ2-2
d_call: NA
v_call: TRBV30
cdr3_length: 14

cdr3_aa: CSVEDLSAGVGEQYF
j_call: TRBJ2-7
d_call: NA
v_call: TRBV29-1
cdr3_length: 15

cdr3_aa: CASSSGQTGRNGYTF
j_call: TRBJ1-2
d_call: NA
v_call: TRBV7-9
cdr3_length: 15

cdr3_aa: CASSPRDTQYF
j_call: TRBJ2-3
d_call: NA
v_call: TRBV7-2
cdr3_length: 11

cdr3_aa: CASSLEQFYEQYF
j_call: TRBJ2-7
d_call: NA
v_call: TRBV5-8
cdr3_length: 13

cdr3_aa: CASSGRTSGAYEQYF
j_call: TRBJ2-7
d_call: TRBD2
v_call: TRBV4-1
cdr3_length: 15

cdr3_aa: CASSQGLPAYEQYF
j_call: TRBJ2-7
d_call: NA
v_call: TRBV4-1
cdr3_length: 14

cdr3_aa: CASSVALGSGNTIYF
j_call: TRBJ1-3
d_call: NA
v_call: TRBV9
cdr3_length: 15

cdr3_aa: CASSPHGQAGDTQYF
j_call: TRBJ2-3
d_call: NA
v_call: TRBV4-1
cdr3_length: 15

cdr3_aa: CAWSSHINGEQFF
j_call: TRBJ2-1
d_call: NA
v_call: TRBV30
cdr3_length: 13